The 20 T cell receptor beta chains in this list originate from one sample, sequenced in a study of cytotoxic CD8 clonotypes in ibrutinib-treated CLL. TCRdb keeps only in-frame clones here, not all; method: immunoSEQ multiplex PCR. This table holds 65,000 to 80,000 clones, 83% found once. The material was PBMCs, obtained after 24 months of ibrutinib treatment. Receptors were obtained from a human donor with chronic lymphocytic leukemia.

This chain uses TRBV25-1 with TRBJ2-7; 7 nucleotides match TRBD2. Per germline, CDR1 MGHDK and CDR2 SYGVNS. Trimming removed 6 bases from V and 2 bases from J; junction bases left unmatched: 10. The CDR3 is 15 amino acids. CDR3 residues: CASSLGGSGTYEQYF. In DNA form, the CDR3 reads TGTGCCAGCAGCTTAGGCGGGAGCGGGACCTACGAGCAGTACTTC.

In DNA form, the CDR3 reads TGTGCCAGCAGTTTATTTCCTTTCCCCACAGAGACCCAGTACTTC. Translating gives CASSLFPFPTETQYF. V is TRBV27 and J is TRBJ2-5; D unclear. V was clipped by 1 base and J by 4 bases, with 13 bases between them. The CDR3 consists of 15 residues. In germline, CDR1 is MNHEY, CDR2 SMNVEV (reference sequence).

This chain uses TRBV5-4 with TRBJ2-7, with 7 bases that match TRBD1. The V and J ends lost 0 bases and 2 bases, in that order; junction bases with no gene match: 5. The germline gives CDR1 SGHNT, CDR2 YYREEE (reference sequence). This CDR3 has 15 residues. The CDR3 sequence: CASSLGGTGAYEQYF. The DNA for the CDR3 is TGTGCCAGCAGCTTGGGCGGAACAGGGGCCTACGAGCAGTACTTC.

For the CDR3, the DNA is TGTGCCAGCAGCTTGGTAGGGACAGGGCGAGTCGAGCAGTACTTC. Translating it yields CASSLVGTGRVEQYF. This sequence joins TRBV5-4 and TRBJ2-7; 9 nucleotides match TRBD1. J gave up 6 bases and V 0 bases, and 7 bases lay outside the gene matches. Germline V gene data show CDR1 as SGHNT and CDR2 as YYREEE (reference sequence). The CDR3 is 15 amino acids.

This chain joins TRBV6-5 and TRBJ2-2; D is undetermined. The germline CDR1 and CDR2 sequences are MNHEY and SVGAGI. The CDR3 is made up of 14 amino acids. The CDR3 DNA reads TGTGCTTCCGCCAAAATCCTCGTGGCCGGGGAGCTGTTTTTT. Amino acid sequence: CASAKILVAGELFF.

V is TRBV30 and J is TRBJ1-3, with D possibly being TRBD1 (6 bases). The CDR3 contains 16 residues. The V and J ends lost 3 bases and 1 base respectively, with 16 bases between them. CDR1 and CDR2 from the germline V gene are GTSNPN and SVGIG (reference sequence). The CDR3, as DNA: TGTGCCTGGAGCGTCGGGGGCCAAGCGTCTGGAAACACCATATATTTT. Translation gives CAWSVGGQASGNTIYF.

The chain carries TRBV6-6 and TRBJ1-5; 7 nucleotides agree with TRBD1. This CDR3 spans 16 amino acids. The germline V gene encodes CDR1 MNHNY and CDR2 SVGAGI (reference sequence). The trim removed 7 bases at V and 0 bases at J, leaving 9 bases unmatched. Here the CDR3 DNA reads TGTGCCAGCAAAAAGAACAGGGGTTATAGCAATCAGCCCCAGCATTTT. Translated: CASKKNRGYSNQPQHF.

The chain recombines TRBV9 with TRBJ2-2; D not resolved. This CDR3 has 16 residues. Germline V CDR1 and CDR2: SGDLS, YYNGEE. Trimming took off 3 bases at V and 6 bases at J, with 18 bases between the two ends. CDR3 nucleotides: TGTGCCAGCAGCGCCAACCAGGTATGGTCCGCCGGGGAGCTGTTTTTT. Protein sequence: CASSANQVWSAGELFF.

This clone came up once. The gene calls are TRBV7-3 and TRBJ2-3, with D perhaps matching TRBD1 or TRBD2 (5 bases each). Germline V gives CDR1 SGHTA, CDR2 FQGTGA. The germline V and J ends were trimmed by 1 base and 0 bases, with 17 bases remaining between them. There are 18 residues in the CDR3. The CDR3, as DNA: TGTGCCAGCAGCTTAAGGGGCCACGGGCGGGTTAGCACAGATACGCAGTATTTT. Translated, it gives CASSLRGHGRVSTDTQYF.

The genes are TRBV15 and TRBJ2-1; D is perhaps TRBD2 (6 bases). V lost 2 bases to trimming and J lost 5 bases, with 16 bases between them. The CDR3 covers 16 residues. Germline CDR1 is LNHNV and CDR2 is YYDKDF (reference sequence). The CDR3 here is CATSRPHGLSHNEQFF. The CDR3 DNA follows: TGTGCCACCAGCAGACCCCATGGACTATCCCACAATGAGCAGTTCTTC.

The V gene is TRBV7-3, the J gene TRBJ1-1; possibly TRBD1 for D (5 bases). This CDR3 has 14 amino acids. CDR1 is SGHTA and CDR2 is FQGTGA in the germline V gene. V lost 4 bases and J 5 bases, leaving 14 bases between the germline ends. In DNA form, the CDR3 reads TGTGCCAGCAGCTCGCAGGGACGTGGAACTGAAGCTTTCTTT. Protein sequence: CASSSQGRGTEAFF.

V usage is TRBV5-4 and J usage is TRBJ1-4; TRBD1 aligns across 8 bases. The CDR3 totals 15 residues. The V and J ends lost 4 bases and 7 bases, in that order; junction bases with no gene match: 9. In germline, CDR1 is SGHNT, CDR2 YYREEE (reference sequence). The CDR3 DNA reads TGTGCCAGCAGCATATACAGGGGGTCTGGTGAAAAACTGTTTTTT. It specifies CASSIYRGSGEKLFF.

For the CDR3, the DNA is TGTGCCAGCCGACAGGGACAATGGTATGAGCAGTTCTTC. Its translation is CASRQGQWYEQFF. V usage is TRBV19 and J usage is TRBJ2-1, with 7 nucleotides matching TRBD1. With 9 bases clipped from V and 8 bases from J, the junction kept 10 bases outside the gene matches. The CDR3 consists of 13 residues. The germline V gene has CDR1 LNHDA and CDR2 SQIVND (reference sequence).

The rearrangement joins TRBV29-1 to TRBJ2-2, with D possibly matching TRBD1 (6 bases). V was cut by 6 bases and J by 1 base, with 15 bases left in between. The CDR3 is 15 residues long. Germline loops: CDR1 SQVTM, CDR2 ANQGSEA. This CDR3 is CSVLSLGGNTGELFF. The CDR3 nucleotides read TGCAGCGTCCTATCCTTAGGGGGGAACACCGGGGAGCTGTTTTTT.

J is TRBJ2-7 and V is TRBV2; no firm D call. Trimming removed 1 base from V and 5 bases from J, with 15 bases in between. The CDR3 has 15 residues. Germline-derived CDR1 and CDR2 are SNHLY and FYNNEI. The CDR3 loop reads CASSEVDELADEQYF. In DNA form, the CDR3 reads TGTGCCAGCAGTGAAGTCGACGAGCTCGCCGACGAGCAGTACTTC.

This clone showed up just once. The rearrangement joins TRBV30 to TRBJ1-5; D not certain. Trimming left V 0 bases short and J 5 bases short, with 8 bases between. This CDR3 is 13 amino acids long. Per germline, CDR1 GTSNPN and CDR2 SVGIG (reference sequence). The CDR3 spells CAWSVNGDQPQHF. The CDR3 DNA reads TGTGCCTGGAGTGTAAATGGGGATCAGCCCCAGCATTTT.

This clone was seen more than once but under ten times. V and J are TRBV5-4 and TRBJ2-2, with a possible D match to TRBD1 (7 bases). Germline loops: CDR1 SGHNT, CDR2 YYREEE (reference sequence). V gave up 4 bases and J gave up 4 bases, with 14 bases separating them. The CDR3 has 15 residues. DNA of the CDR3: TGTGCCAGCAGCCAAGGGACAGCGGGCACCGGGGAGCTGTTTTTT. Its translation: CASSQGTAGTGELFF.

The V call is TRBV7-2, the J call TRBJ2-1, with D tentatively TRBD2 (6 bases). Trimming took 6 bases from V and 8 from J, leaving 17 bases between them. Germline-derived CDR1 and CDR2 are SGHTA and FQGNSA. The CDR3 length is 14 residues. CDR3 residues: CASSTSRDGYEQFF. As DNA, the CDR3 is TGTGCCAGCAGTACCTCGCGGGATGGGTATGAGCAGTTCTTC.

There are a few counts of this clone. CDR3 loop: CASSYSVAGELFF. Written as DNA, the CDR3 is TGTGCCAGCAGTTACTCAGTTGCCGGGGAGCTGTTTTTT. V and J are TRBV6-5 and TRBJ2-2; D remains unclear. V was clipped by 0 bases and J by 6 bases, with 5 bases between them. The CDR3 has 13 residues. The V gene's germline CDR1 is MNHEY and CDR2 SVGAGI.

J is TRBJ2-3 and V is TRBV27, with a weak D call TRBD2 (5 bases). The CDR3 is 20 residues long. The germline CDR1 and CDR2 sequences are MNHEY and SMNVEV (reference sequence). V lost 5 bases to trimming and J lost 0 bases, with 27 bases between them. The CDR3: CASSPRALWGVGPSTDTQYF. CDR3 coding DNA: TGTGCCAGCAGTCCGCGGGCCCTATGGGGAGTGGGTCCTAGCACAGATACGCAGTATTTT.